This T cell receptor beta chain is from a study of response to subunit inactivated influenza vaccine. Study-wide results and caveats: There was a suggestion from the authors that each seasonal influenza vaccination recruits few new T cells.

TCRdb called the RT-PCR reads again in MiXCR, with one record for every CDR3 protein. The profile shows hundreds of thousands of distinct CDR3 sequences, 9% to 15% of them singletons. With regard to this clonotype: Its cognate antigen is unknown. At one end, the junction sequence differs from germline, possibly due to a read error.

There are 15 residues in the CDR3. The chain has TRBV12-3 or TRBV12-4 and TRBJ1-5; 7 nucleotides agree with TRBD1. The receptor comes from a man aged 45 to 65 who received an inactivated influenza vaccine. The input for sequencing was non-naive T cells sorted from PBMCs, taken 14 days before vaccination. The CDR3 sequence: CASSSTGLSNQPQRF. The CDR3 DNA reads TGTGCCAGCAGTTCGACAGGGCTGAGCAATCAGCCCCAGCGTTTT.